Each of the 21 T cell receptor beta chains below was sequenced from the same sample in a study of blood T cells in healthy people across ages. The second PCR ran about 6 to 12 cycles with a sample-barcoded 5' primer and J-beta primers. Using its own MiXCR run on the 5' RACE reads, TCRdb lists one record per CDR3 protein. The sample carries hundreds of thousands of distinct CDR3 sequences, roughly 56% recorded once. The specimen sequenced was blood. All receptors derive from a man in his forties in good health.

The V and J genes are TRBV18 and TRBJ2-7; D call uncertain. Germline V gene data show CDR1 as KGHSH and CDR2 as LQKENI. The CDR3 extends over 12 amino acids. V lost 6 bases, J lost 5 bases, and 11 bases lay in between. The CDR3: CASSSATNEQYF. CDR3 DNA: TGTGCCAGCTCGTCGGCGACGAACGAGCAGTACTTC.

The table lists this clonotype with a few counts. The chain combines TRBV10-3 with TRBJ1-2; perhaps TRBD1 as D (5 bases). The CDR3 extends over 12 amino acids. Trimming took 6 bases from V and 8 from J, leaving 13 bases between them. Germline values: CDR1 ENHRY, CDR2 SYGVKD. The CDR3 loop is CAISGTDEGYTF. DNA of the CDR3: TGTGCCATCAGCGGGACGGACGAGGGCTACACCTTC.

The CDR3 spells CASSFTGLGGDEQFF. CDR3 coding DNA: TGTGCCAGCAGCTTTACGGGACTAGGCGGGGATGAGCAGTTCTTC. The V and J genes are TRBV5-6 and TRBJ2-1; TRBD2 matches at 8 bases. Per germline, CDR1 SGHDT and CDR2 YYEEEE. There are 15 residues in the CDR3. V lost 2 bases, J lost 8 bases, and 9 bases stayed unmatched.

The rearrangement links TRBV20-1 to TRBJ2-5; tentatively, D is TRBD2 (6 bases). Near its end, the DNA agrees better with TRBJ2-7, so the J call may be wrong. The CDR3 has 15 residues. Germline V gives CDR1 DFQATT, CDR2 SNEGSKA (reference sequence). The CDR3 sequence is CSARDGASVSYEQYF. The CDR3 DNA reads TGCAGTGCTAGAGATGGCGCTAGCGTTTCCTACGAGCAGTACTTC.

The chain carries TRBV20-1 and TRBJ2-5; 8 bases align to TRBD1. The J call is uncertain, as TRBJ2-7 better fits the DNA end. CDR3 size: 16 residues. Germline assignment: CDR1 DFQATT and CDR2 SNEGSKA (reference sequence). CDR3 in amino acids: CSARDQTGAPPYEQYF. CDR3 nucleotide sequence: TGCAGTGCTAGAGATCAGACAGGGGCCCCCCCCTACGAGCAGTACTTC.

The chain recombines TRBV12-3 or TRBV12-4 with TRBJ2-4; D ambiguous. The end of the DNA fits TRBJ2-7 better, so the J call may be wrong. The CDR3 spans 14 residues. The CDR3 loop reads CASSWSNGFYEQYF. In nucleotides, the CDR3 is TGTGCCAGCAGTTGGTCAAACGGCTTCTACGAGCAGTACTTC.

The gene calls are TRBV7-2 and TRBJ1-5; 9 nucleotides align to TRBD1. Trimming cost V 4 bases and J 4 bases; bases outside gene matches: 8. CDR1 SGHTA and CDR2 FQGNSA come from the germline V gene. The CDR3 is made up of 16 amino acids. The CDR3 region has the DNA TGTGCCAGCAGCTGGTACGTGGGACAGGGTAATCAGCCCCAGCATTTT. It yields the protein CASSWYVGQGNQPQHF.

The chain recombines TRBV5-4 with TRBJ2-7; D is unresolved. The J call is uncertain, as TRBJ2-5 better fits the DNA end. CDR3 length: 11 residues. Germline CDR1 SGHNT, CDR2 YYREEE (reference sequence). The CDR3 region has the DNA TGTGCCAGCAGCTCCATAGAGACCCAGTACTTC. It yields the protein CASSSIETQYF.

The chain has TRBV10-3 and TRBJ1-2, with TRBD1 matching 8 bases. The CDR3 is 15 residues long. Looked up from germline, CDR1 is ENHRY and CDR2 is SYGVKD. V shed 3 bases, J shed 6 bases, and the junction held 9 bases outside the gene matches. CDR3 sequence (DNA): TGTGCCATCAGTGACGCAGGGGGCGCGATTAATGGCTACACCTTC. Translated: CAISDAGGAINGYTF.

The chain is built from TRBV11-2 and TRBJ2-5; 7 bases fit TRBD1. The germline CDR1 and CDR2 sequences are SGHAT and FQNNGV. This CDR3 spans 15 amino acids. Losses at the gene ends were 1 base for V and 11 bases for J; bases not matched to a gene: 13. CDR3 sequence: CASSLADRILYKQYF. CDR3 nucleotide sequence: TGTGCCAGCAGCTTAGCGGACAGGATACTTTATAAGCAGTACTTC.

This clonotype was counted a few times. This chain links TRBV5-1 with TRBJ2-5; perhaps TRBD1 as D (5 bases). CDR3 size: 15 residues. Trimming took off 0 bases at V and 5 bases at J, with 14 bases between the two ends. Germline V gene sequence: CDR1 SGHRS, CDR2 YFSETQ. In DNA, the CDR3 is TGCGCCAGCAGCTTGGCCGCCGGTCAGGGCGAGACCCAGTACTTC. This sequence encodes CASSLAAGQGETQYF. Using reference TRBV5-1 and TRBJ2-5 for the parts outside the CDR3, the full variable domain is KAGVTQTPRYLIKTRGQQVTLSCSPISGHRSVSWYQQTPGQGLQFLFEYFSETQRNKGNFPGRFSGRQFSNSRSEMNVSTLELGDSALYLCASSLAAGQGETQYFGPGTRLLVL.

The chain couples TRBV20-1 to TRBJ2-7, with D perhaps matching TRBD1 (7 bases). The CDR3 loop spans 16 amino acids. Germline V gene data show CDR1 as DFQATT and CDR2 as SNEGSKA (reference sequence). V shed 0 bases and J shed 2 bases, with 17 bases lying between them. The CDR3 sequence: CSARDSSGGQPYEQYF. The CDR3 nucleotides read TGCAGTGCTAGAGATTCCTCCGGGGGACAGCCCTACGAGCAGTACTTC.

The rearrangement uses TRBV18 and TRBJ1-4, with D hard to call. V dropped 4 bases and J dropped 1 base, with 4 bases sitting between them. The CDR3 sequence is 13 residues long. Germline lookup yields CDR1 KGHSH and CDR2 LQKENI. The CDR3 loop reads CASSQGTNEKLFF. CDR3 DNA sequence: TGTGCCAGCTCACAGGGAACTAATGAAAAACTGTTTTTT.

V gene TRBV10-3 combines with J gene TRBJ2-4; 8 bases align to TRBD1. Judging by the DNA end, TRBJ2-5 fits better; the J call may be wrong. Germline loops: CDR1 ENHRY, CDR2 SYGVKD. The CDR3 is 14 residues long. In DNA, the CDR3 is TGTGCCATCAGTCCCGACAGGGGCCAAGAGACCCAGTACTTC. This codes for CAISPDRGQETQYF.

This clonotype appeared once. The chain joins TRBV3-1 to TRBJ1-4, with D tentatively TRBD1 (5 bases). V was pared by 1 base and J by 5 bases, with 17 bases between. CDR1 is LGHDT and CDR2 is YNNKEL in the germline V gene (reference sequence). This CDR3 comprises 17 residues. CDR3 nucleotide sequence: TGTGCCAGCAGCCAAGCCGAGGATCGGGGACCCAATGAAAAACTGTTTTTT. Encoded protein: CASSQAEDRGPNEKLFF.

This chain joins TRBV15 and TRBJ2-7; TRBD2 aligns across 7 bases. The CDR3 length is 12 residues. The germline gives CDR1 LNHNV, CDR2 YYDKDF (reference sequence). V was pared by 5 bases and J by 10 bases, with 8 bases of the junction left unmatched. CDR3 protein: CATSEPGGTQYF. CDR3 coding DNA: TGTGCCACCAGCGAGCCGGGGGGAACCCAGTACTTC.

The chain uses TRBV6-5 and TRBJ2-1; D gene ambiguous. CDR1 is MNHEY, CDR2 SVGAGI, per germline. The CDR3 totals 16 residues. Trimming removed 5 bases at V and 0 bases at J, with 14 bases between. This CDR3 reads CASSPPAPSSYNEQFF. The CDR3, as DNA: TGTGCCAGCAGTCCTCCGGCCCCGAGCTCCTACAATGAGCAGTTCTTC.

This clonotype was recorded a few times. CDR3 region: CASSLPGPSTQYF. Written as DNA, the CDR3 is TGTGCCAGCAGTTTGCCGGGGCCGAGTACGCAGTATTTT. V and J are TRBV28 and TRBJ2-3, with D possibly called TRBD1 or TRBD2 (5 bases each). Germline CDR1 and CDR2: MDHEN and SYDVKM. This CDR3 region has 13 residues. Trimming took 3 bases from V and 8 from J, leaving 12 bases between them.

This chain connects TRBV28 to TRBJ2-7; D is perhaps TRBD1 (6 bases). The CDR3 length is 13 residues. Germline lookup yields CDR1 MDHEN and CDR2 SYDVKM. The germline V and J ends were trimmed by 3 bases and 5 bases, with 11 bases remaining between them. CDR3 region: CASSFHDRNEQYF. The CDR3 bases are TGTGCCAGCAGTTTCCATGACAGGAACGAGCAGTACTTC.

The chain joins TRBV3-1 to TRBJ1-2; D remains unclear. Germline assignment: CDR1 LGHDT and CDR2 YNNKEL (reference sequence). The CDR3 covers 15 residues. V was pared by 3 bases and J by 3 bases, with 14 bases between. In DNA, the CDR3 is TGTGCCAGCAGCCAGGTCATGCTAAGGGACTATGGCTACACCTTC. This codes for CASSQVMLRDYGYTF.

In this sample, this clonotype turned up a few times. The chain is built from TRBV29-1 and TRBJ2-1, with D perhaps matching TRBD2 (6 bases). Germline lookup yields CDR1 SQVTM and CDR2 ANQGSEA. Trimming stripped 7 bases from V and 3 bases from J, with 16 bases between. The CDR3 length is 14 residues. The CDR3 here is CSAMKERVYNEQFF. CDR3 in DNA: TGCAGCGCCATGAAGGAGCGGGTCTACAATGAGCAGTTCTTC.